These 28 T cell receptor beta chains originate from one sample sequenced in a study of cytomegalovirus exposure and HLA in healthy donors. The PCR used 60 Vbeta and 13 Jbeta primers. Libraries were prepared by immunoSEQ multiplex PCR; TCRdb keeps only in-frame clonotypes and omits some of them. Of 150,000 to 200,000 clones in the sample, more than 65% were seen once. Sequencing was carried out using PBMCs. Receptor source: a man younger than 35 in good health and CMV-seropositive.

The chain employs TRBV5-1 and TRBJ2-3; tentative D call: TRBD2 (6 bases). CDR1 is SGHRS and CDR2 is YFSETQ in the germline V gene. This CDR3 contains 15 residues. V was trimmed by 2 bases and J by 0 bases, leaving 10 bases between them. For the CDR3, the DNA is TGCGCCAGCAGCTTTGGCGGGACTAGCACAGATACGCAGTATTTT. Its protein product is CASSFGGTSTDTQYF.

The DNA of the CDR3 is TGTGCCAGCAGCTTAACGGCAGGGCTGGGCACTGAAGCTTTCTTT. This encodes CASSLTAGLGTEAFF. The rearrangement links TRBV7-3 to TRBJ1-1, with D tentatively TRBD1 (5 bases). Germline CDR1 and CDR2: SGHTA and FQGTGA. The length of the CDR3 is 15 residues. Trimming took off 0 bases at V and 4 bases at J, with 12 bases between the two ends.

DNA for the CDR3: TGTGCCAGCAGAGGTCAACTGACAGGCCCATATGGCTACACCTTC. Translated, it gives CASRGQLTGPYGYTF. The chain employs TRBV2 and TRBJ1-2; TRBD1 might be the D (6 bases). Germline CDR1 reads SNHLY; CDR2 reads FYNNEI. The CDR3 runs to 15 residues. The V gene lost 6 bases and the J gene lost 5 bases, with 19 bases spanning the gap.

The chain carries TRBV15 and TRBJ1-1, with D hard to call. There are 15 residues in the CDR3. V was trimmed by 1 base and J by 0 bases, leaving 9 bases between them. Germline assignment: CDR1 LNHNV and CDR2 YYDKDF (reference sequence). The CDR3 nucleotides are TGTGCCACCAGCAGAGGGGAGGCGGTGAACACTGAAGCTTTCTTT. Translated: CATSRGEAVNTEAFF.

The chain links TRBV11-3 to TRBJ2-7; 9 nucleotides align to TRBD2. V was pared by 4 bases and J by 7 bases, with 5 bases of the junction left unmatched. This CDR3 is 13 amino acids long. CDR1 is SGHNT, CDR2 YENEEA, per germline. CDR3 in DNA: TGTGCCAGCAGCTACGGACTAGCGACTGAGCAGTACGTC. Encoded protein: CASSYGLATEQYV.

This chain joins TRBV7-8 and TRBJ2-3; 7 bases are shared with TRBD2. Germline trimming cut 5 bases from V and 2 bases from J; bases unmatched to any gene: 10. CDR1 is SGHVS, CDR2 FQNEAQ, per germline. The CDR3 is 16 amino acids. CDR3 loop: CASSRTSGVSTDTQYF. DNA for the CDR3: TGTGCCAGCAGCCGTACCAGCGGGGTTTCCACAGATACGCAGTATTTT.

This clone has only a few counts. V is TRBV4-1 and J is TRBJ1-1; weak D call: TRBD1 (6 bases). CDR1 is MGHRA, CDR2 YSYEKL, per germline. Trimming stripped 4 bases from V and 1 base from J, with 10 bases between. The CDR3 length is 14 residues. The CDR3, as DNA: TGCGCCAGCAGCCCAGGGGTGTGGAACACTGAAGCTTTCTTT. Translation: CASSPGVWNTEAFF.

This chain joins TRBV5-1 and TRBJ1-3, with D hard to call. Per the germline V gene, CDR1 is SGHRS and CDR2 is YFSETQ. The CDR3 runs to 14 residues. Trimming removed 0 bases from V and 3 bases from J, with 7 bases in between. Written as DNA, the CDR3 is TGCGCCAGCAGCTTGGGCCACGGTGGAAACACCATATATTTT. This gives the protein CASSLGHGGNTIYF.

DNA for the CDR3: TGCAGCGTTTTACGAACAGGGGCGGGCTATGGCTACACCTTC. Its translation is CSVLRTGAGYGYTF. The rearrangement joins TRBV29-1 to TRBJ1-2; 7 bases align to TRBD1. CDR1 and CDR2 from the germline V gene are SQVTM and ANQGSEA. The CDR3 consists of 14 residues. J was trimmed by 4 bases and V by 5 bases; bases with no gene match: 10. The full variable domain, rest sourced from reference TRBV29-1 and TRBJ1-2, is SAVISQKPSRDICQRGTSLTIQCQVDSQVTMMFWYRQQPGQSLTLIATANQGSEATYESGFVIDKFPISRPNLTFSTLTVSNMSPEDSSIYLCSVLRTGAGYGYTFGSGTRLTVV.

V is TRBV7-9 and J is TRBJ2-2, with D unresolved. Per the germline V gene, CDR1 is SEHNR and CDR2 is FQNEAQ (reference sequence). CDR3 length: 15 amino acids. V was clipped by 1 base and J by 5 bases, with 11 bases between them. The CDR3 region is CASSLVATLTGELFF. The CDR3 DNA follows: TGTGCCAGCAGCTTAGTCGCGACACTTACCGGGGAGCTGTTTTTT.

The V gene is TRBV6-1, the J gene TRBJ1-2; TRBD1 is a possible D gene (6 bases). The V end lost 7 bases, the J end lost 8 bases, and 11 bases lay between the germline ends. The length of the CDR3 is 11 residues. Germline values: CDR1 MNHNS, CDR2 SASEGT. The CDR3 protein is CASTTGLGYTF. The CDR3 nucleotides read TGTGCCAGCACCACAGGGTTAGGCTACACCTTC.

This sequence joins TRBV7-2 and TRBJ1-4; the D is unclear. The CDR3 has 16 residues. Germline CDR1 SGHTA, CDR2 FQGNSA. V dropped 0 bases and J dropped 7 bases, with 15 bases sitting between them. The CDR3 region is CASSLARARISEKLFF. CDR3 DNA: TGTGCCAGCAGCTTAGCGCGGGCGCGGATAAGTGAAAAACTGTTTTTT.

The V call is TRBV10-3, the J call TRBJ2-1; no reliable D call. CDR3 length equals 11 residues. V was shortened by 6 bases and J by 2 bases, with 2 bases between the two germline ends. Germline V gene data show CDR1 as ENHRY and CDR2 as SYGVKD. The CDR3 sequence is CAISTYNEQFF. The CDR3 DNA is TGTGCCATCAGCACCTACAATGAGCAGTTCTTC.

The CDR3 loop reads CASSLGQGHYGYTF. Here the CDR3 DNA reads TGTGCCAGCAGCTTGGGACAGGGACACTATGGCTACACCTTC. This chain joins TRBV7-9 and TRBJ1-2; 9 nucleotides align to TRBD1. The CDR3 totals 14 residues. The V and J ends lost 3 bases and 3 bases, in that order; junction bases with no gene match: 2. The germline V gene has CDR1 SEHNR and CDR2 FQNEAQ (reference sequence).

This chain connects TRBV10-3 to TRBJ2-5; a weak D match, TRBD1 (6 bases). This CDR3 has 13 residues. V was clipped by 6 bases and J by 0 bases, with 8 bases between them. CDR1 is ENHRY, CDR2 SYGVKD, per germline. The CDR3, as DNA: TGTGCCATCAGAACAGGGAACCAAGAGACCCAGTACTTC. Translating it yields CAIRTGNQETQYF.

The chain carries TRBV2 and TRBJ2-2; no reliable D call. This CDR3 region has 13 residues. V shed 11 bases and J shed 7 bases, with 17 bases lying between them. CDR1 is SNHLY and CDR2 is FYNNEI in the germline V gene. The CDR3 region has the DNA TGTGCCTGGAACACAGTAATAGGCGGGGAGCTGTTTTTT. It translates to CAWNTVIGGELFF.

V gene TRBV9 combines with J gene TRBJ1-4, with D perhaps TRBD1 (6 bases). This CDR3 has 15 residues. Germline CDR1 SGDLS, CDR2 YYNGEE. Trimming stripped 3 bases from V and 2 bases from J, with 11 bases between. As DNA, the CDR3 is TGTGCCAGCAGCGGAGGGGGGGCGACTAATGAAAAACTGTTTTTT. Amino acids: CASSGGGATNEKLFF.

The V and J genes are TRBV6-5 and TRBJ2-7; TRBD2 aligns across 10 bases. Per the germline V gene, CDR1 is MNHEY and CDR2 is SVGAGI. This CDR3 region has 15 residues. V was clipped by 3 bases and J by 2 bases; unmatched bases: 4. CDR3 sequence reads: CASSYGSGGAYEQYV. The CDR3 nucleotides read TGTGCCAGCAGTTATGGGAGCGGGGGGGCCTACGAGCAGTACGTC.

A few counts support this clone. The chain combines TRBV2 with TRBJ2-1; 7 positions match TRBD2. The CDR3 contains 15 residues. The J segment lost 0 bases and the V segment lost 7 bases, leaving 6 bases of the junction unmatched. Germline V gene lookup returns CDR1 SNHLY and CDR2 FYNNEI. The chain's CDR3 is CASTDSGSSYNEQFF. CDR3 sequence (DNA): TGTGCCAGCACGGATAGCGGGTCCTCCTACAATGAGCAGTTCTTC.

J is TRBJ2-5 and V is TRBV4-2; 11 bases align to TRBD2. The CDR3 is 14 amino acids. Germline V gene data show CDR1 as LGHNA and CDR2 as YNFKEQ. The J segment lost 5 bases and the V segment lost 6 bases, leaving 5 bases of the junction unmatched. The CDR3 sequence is CASSATSGVETQYF. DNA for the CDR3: TGTGCCAGCAGTGCGACTAGCGGGGTGGAGACCCAGTACTTC.

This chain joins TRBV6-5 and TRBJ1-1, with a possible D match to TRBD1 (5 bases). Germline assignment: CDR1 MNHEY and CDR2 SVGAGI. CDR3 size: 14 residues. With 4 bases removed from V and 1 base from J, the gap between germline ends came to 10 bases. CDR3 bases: TGTGCCAGCAGTTCCTCGGGGGGGAACACTGAAGCTTTCTTT. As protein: CASSSSGGNTEAFF.

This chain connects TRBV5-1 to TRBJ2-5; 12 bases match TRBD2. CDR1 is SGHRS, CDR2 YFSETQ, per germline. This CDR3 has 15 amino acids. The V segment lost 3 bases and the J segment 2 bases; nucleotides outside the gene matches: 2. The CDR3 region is CASSSGLAGQETQYF. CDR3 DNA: TGCGCCAGCAGCTCAGGACTAGCGGGGCAAGAGACCCAGTACTTC.

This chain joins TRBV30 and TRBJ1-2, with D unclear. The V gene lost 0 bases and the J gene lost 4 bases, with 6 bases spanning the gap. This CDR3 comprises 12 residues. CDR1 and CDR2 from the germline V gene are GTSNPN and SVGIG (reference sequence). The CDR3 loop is CAWSVYSYGYTF. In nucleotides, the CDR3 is TGTGCCTGGAGTGTATACAGCTATGGCTACACCTTC.

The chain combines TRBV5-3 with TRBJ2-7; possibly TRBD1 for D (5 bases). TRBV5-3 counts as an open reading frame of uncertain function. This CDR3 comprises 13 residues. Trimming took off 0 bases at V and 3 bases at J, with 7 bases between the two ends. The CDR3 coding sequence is TGTGCCAGAAGCTTGGGCCAGGGCTACGAGCAGTACGTC. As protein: CARSLGQGYEQYV.

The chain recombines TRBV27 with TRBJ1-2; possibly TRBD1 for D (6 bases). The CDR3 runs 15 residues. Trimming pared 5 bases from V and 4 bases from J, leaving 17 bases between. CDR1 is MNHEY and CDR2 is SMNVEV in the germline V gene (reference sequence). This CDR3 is CASSPSPRGIYGYTF. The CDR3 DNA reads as TGTGCCAGCAGTCCTAGCCCAAGGGGGATCTATGGCTACACCTTC.

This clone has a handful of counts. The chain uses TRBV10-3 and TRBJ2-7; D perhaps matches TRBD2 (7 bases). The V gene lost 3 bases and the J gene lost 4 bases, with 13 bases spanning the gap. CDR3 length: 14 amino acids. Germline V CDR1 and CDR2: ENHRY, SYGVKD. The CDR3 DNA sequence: TGTGCCATCAGTGAAGGGGGGGGAAGTTACGAGCAGTACGTC. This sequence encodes CAISEGGGSYEQYV.

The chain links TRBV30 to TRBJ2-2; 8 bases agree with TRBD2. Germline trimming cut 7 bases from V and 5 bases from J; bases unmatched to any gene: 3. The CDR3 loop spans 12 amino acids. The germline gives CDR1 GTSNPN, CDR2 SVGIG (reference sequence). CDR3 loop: CASGGATGELFF. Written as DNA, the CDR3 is TGTGCCTCCGGGGGGGCTACCGGGGAGCTGTTTTTT. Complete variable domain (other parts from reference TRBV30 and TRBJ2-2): SQTIHQWPATLVQPVGSPLSLECTVEGTSNPNLYWYRQAAGRGLQLLFYSVGIGQISSEVPQNLSASRPQDRQFILSSKKLLLSDSGFYLCASGGATGELFFGEGSRLTVL.

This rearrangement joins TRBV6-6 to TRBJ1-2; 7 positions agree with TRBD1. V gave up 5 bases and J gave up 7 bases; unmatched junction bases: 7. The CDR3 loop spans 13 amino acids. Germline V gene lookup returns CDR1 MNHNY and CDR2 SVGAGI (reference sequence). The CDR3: CASSGEGAGGYTF. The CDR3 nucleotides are TGTGCCAGCAGTGGTGAGGGGGCTGGTGGCTACACCTTC.